This TCR beta chain emerged from a study of identical twins. Trimming pared 5 bases from V and 3 bases from J, leaving 16 bases between. CDR1 WSHSY and CDR2 SAAADI come from the germline V gene. The CDR3 totals 15 residues. From the 5' RACE reads, TCRdb called clonotypes with MiXCR, one entry per CDR3 protein. The data hold about 900,000 distinct CDR3 sequences, with approximately 13% observed a single time. The data also belong to a second study, concerning yellow fever vaccine responses in identical twins.

The specimen was PBMCs. This TCR was sampled from a woman under 30 in good health. The V call is TRBV10-2, the J call TRBJ1-1, with a tentative D call TRBD1 (5 bases). CDR3 region: CASSLWGDRDTEAFF. The DNA for the CDR3 is TGCGCCAGCAGTCTTTGGGGGGATCGAGACACTGAAGCTTTCTTT.